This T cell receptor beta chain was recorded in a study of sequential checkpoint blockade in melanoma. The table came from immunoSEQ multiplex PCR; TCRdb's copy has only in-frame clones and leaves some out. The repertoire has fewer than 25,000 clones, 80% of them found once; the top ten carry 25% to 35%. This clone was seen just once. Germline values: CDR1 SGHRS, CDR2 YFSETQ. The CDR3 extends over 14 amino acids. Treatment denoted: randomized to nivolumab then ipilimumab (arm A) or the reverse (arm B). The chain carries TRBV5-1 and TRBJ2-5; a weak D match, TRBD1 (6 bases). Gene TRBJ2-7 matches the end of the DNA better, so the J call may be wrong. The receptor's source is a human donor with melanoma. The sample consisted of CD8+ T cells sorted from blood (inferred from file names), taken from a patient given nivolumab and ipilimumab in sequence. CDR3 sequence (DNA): TGCGCCAGCAGCTTGCTGACAGGCTCCTACGAGCAGTACTTC. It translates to CASSLLTGSYEQYF.